These 15 T cell receptor beta chains originate from one sample sequenced in a study of T-cell reconstitution after alpha-beta-depleted transplantation in children. As it was prepared, the TCRbeta library received unique molecular identifiers. TCRdb re-derived calls from the PCR reads in MiXCR, one entry per CDR3 protein. The table has some 590,000 distinct CDR3 sequences, under 12% seen once; the top ten hold 3.5% to 5%. The material sequenced was PBMCs from the stem cell graft donor, taken from the stem cell graft. Receptors originate from a human donor who donated a stem cell graft to a child with acute myeloid leukemia.

In its sample, this clonotype was seen many times. The chain employs TRBV6-5 and TRBJ2-7, with TRBD1 as a possible D gene (6 bases). This CDR3 spans 15 amino acids. Trimming cost V 2 bases and J 0 bases, with 11 bases left between them. Germline V lookup: CDR1 MNHEY, CDR2 SVGAGI. The CDR3 DNA reads as TGTGCCAGCAGTTACGGCAGGGGAAGCTCCTACGAGCAGTACTTC. It is translated as CASSYGRGSSYEQYF.

This clonotype was counted between two and nine times. The V and J genes are TRBV6-2 or TRBV6-3 and TRBJ1-5; perhaps TRBD1 as D (6 bases). This CDR3 contains 19 residues. The V gene's germline CDR1 is MNHEY and CDR2 SVGEGT. Trimming pared 6 bases from V and 1 base from J, leaving 25 bases between. CDR3 sequence reads: CASSRWAGGLGSSNQPQHF. CDR3 coding DNA: TGTGCCAGCAGCCGTTGGGCCGGGGGGCTCGGGTCGAGCAATCAGCCCCAGCATTTT.

The V gene is TRBV6-1, the J gene TRBJ2-7; possible D gene TRBD2, 6 bases. This CDR3 contains 14 residues. V gave up 7 bases and J gave up 2 bases, with 15 bases separating them. Per germline, CDR1 MNHNS and CDR2 SASEGT. The CDR3 bases are TGTGCCAGCACGGGAGCGACCACCGCCTACGAGCAGTACTTC. It is translated as CASTGATTAYEQYF.

This clonotype occurred many times. The chain couples TRBV11-2 to TRBJ1-1, with TRBD1 as a possible D gene (5 bases). CDR1 and CDR2 from the germline V gene are SGHAT and FQNNGV. There are 16 residues in the CDR3. V was pared by 1 base and J by 1 base, with 13 bases between. CDR3 loop: CASSLGQGRENTEAFF. For the CDR3, the DNA is TGTGCCAGCAGCTTAGGGCAGGGCAGGGAGAACACTGAAGCTTTCTTT. The entire variable domain, with the rest obtained from reference TRBV11-2 and TRBJ1-1, is as follows: EAGVAQSPRYKIIEKRQSVAFWCNPISGHATLYWYQQILGQGPKLLIQFQNNGVVDDSQLPKDRFSAERLKGVDSTLKIQPAKLEDSAVYLCASSLGQGRENTEAFFGQGTRLTVV.

The chain combines TRBV10-3 with TRBJ1-3; weak D call: TRBD1 (6 bases). Germline V gene sequence: CDR1 ENHRY, CDR2 SYGVKD. The CDR3 is 19 residues long. V lost 5 bases to trimming and J lost 1 base, with 24 bases between them. For the CDR3, the DNA is TGTGCCATCAGTTATTTTACAAACAGGGAAAAGAAGTCTGGAAACACCATATATTTT. It is translated as CAISYFTNREKKSGNTIYF.

This clonotype was detected only a few times. The chain combines TRBV6-4 with TRBJ2-1; 11 bases align to TRBD2. The CDR3 runs 19 residues. V was pared by 4 bases and J by 7 bases, with 18 bases of the junction left unmatched. The germline gives CDR1 MRHNA, CDR2 SNTAGT. CDR3 loop: CASSVLAGEGRILGNEQFF. As DNA, the CDR3 is TGTGCCAGCAGTGTACTAGCGGGAGAGGGCAGAATTTTAGGGAATGAGCAGTTCTTC.

This chain joins TRBV9 and TRBJ2-3; 11 bases align to TRBD2. The germline CDR1 and CDR2 sequences are SGDLS and YYNGEE. This CDR3 region has 18 residues. J gave up 6 bases and V 3 bases, and 15 bases lay outside the gene matches. The CDR3 DNA reads TGTGCCAGCAGCGGGAGGACTAGCGGGCTACTCTCACAGGATACGCAGTATTTT. Translated, it gives CASSGRTSGLLSQDTQYF.

This clonotype was seen more than once but under ten times. The CDR3 sequence is CASSLAGLAGWQETQYF. DNA for the CDR3: TGTGCCAGCAGCTTAGCGGGACTAGCGGGTTGGCAAGAGACCCAGTACTTC. The chain combines TRBV7-2 with TRBJ2-5; 12 bases map to TRBD2. Germline V CDR1 and CDR2: SGHTA, FQGNSA. The ends lost 0 bases at V and 2 bases at J; junction bases unmatched: 4. The CDR3 runs 17 residues.

This chain uses TRBV12-3 or TRBV12-4 with TRBJ2-1; a weak D match, TRBD1 (6 bases). V lost 7 bases to trimming and J lost 2 bases, with 15 bases between them. CDR3 size: 15 residues. The chain's CDR3 is CASIPRGGAYNEQFF. CDR3 nucleotides: TGTGCCAGCATCCCACGAGGGGGAGCCTACAATGAGCAGTTCTTC.

This clonotype has at least ten counts. As DNA, the CDR3 is TGTGCCAGCAGCTCAGTCGGTCCTGGGGGCTACACCTTC. Translating gives CASSSVGPGGYTF. This chain links TRBV7-2 with TRBJ1-2; D is unclear. The CDR3 has 13 amino acids. The germline V gene encodes CDR1 SGHTA and CDR2 FQGNSA. V lost 4 bases, J lost 8 bases, and 14 bases lay in between. The whole variable domain, filled in from reference TRBV7-2 and TRBJ1-2, reads GAGVSQSPSNKVTEKGKDVELRCDPISGHTALYWYRQSLGQGLEFLIYFQGNSAPDKSGLPSDRFSAERTGGSVSTLTIQRTQQEDSAVYLCASSSVGPGGYTFGSGTRLTVV.

This clonotype occurred a few times. The genes are TRBV6-4 and TRBJ2-7; possibly TRBD2 for D (6 bases). The CDR3 loop spans 14 amino acids. Germline V gene lookup returns CDR1 MRHNA and CDR2 SNTAGT. Trimming shortened V by 3 bases and J by 6 bases, and 15 bases separated the two germline ends. This CDR3 reads CASSEGTPSAEQYF. Here the CDR3 DNA reads TGTGCCAGCAGTGAAGGGACTCCCTCCGCCGAGCAGTACTTC.

This clonotype was seen ten or more times. V gene TRBV24-1 combines with J gene TRBJ2-6; 9 bases map to TRBD1. Trimming removed 4 bases from V and 8 bases from J; junction bases left unmatched: 5. Germline loops: CDR1 KGHDR, CDR2 SFDVKD. This CDR3 comprises 15 residues. The CDR3 loop is CATSDPGQGTNVLTF. As DNA, the CDR3 is TGTGCCACCAGTGACCCCGGACAGGGGACCAACGTCCTGACTTTC.

A few counts support this clonotype. In DNA, the CDR3 is TGTGCCAGCAGCGTAGCTACACTAGCGGGAGATGAGCAGTTCTTC. Protein product: CASSVATLAGDEQFF. This chain uses TRBV9 with TRBJ2-1, with 11 positions matching TRBD2. The CDR3 has 15 amino acids. The germline gives CDR1 SGDLS, CDR2 YYNGEE. With V trimmed by 0 bases and J by 8 bases, 4 bases remained unmatched.

This clonotype has a handful of counts. This chain connects TRBV4-3 to TRBJ2-7; TRBD2 is a possible D gene (5 bases). Trimming took 0 bases from V and 0 from J, leaving 9 bases between them. The germline CDR1 and CDR2 sequences are LGHNA and YSLEER. This CDR3 region has 15 residues. The CDR3 loop reads CASSQESSSSYEQYF. The CDR3 coding sequence is TGCGCCAGCAGCCAAGAGTCTAGCAGCTCCTACGAGCAGTACTTC.

Here the CDR3 DNA reads TGTGCCACTAAAGGGGCTAGCGGGATAGGAGATGAGCAGTTCTTC. It codes for CATKGASGIGDEQFF. The chain links TRBV7-9 to TRBJ2-1; 9 nucleotides line up with TRBD2. In germline, CDR1 is SEHNR, CDR2 FQNEAQ (reference sequence). Losses at the gene ends were 10 bases for V and 8 bases for J; bases not matched to a gene: 15. The CDR3 sequence is 15 residues long. The whole variable domain, remainder taken from reference TRBV7-9 and TRBJ2-1, is DTGVSQNPRHKITKRGQNVTFRCDPISEHNRLYWYRQTLGQGPEFLTYFQNEAQLEKSRLLSDRFSAERPKGSFSTLEIQRTEQGDSAMYLCATKGASGIGDEQFFGPGTRLTVL.